Following are 10 T cell receptor beta chains from one sample sequenced in a study of early T cells in non-severe SARS-CoV-2 infection. In TCRdb, the 5' RACE reads were re-called with MiXCR into one record per CDR3 protein. This sample has about 73,000 distinct CDR3 sequences, with approximately 15% found just once. The sample consisted of whole blood. The source is an adult who was a healthcare worker with PCR-confirmed SARS-CoV-2 infection or an uninfected control (not recorded which).

This chain joins TRBV7-8 and TRBJ2-3; 7 bases align to TRBD1. V gave up 3 bases and J gave up 1 base; unmatched junction bases: 7. The CDR3 loop spans 16 amino acids. Germline V gives CDR1 SGHVS, CDR2 FQNEAQ. CDR3 bases: TGTGCCAGCAGCTTGGGGACAGTCGTGGGCACAGATACGCAGTATTTT. Translation gives CASSLGTVVGTDTQYF.

This rearrangement joins TRBV27 to TRBJ1-1; 9 bases align to TRBD1. Trimming took 7 bases from V and 10 from J; bases not matched to a gene: 7. CDR1 and CDR2 (germline): MNHEY, SMNVEV (reference sequence). This CDR3 region has 12 residues. The CDR3: CASKGQGKTAFF. The CDR3 DNA is TGTGCCAGCAAGGGACAGGGTAAAACAGCTTTCTTT.

This clonotype was observed a few times. The CDR3 DNA reads TGTGCCAGCGGCTACCGTGAGCAGTTCTTC. Encoded protein: CASGYREQFF. V gene TRBV27 combines with J gene TRBJ2-1; no clear D gene. The CDR3 spans 10 residues. The V end lost 8 bases, the J end lost 9 bases, and 8 bases lay between the germline ends. Germline V gene sequence: CDR1 MNHEY, CDR2 SMNVEV (reference sequence).

The V call is TRBV29-1, the J call TRBJ2-1; possibly TRBD1 for D (5 bases). Germline CDR1 SQVTM, CDR2 ANQGSEA. V lost 7 bases and J lost 4, with 17 bases in between. The CDR3 runs to 14 residues. The CDR3: CSALSRARYNEQFF. DNA of the CDR3: TGCAGCGCCTTATCCAGGGCGAGATACAATGAGCAGTTCTTC.

The sample holds a few counts of this clonotype. The gene calls are TRBV29-1 and TRBJ2-7, with D possibly being TRBD2 (6 bases). This CDR3 has 12 amino acids. Germline CDR1 is SQVTM and CDR2 is ANQGSEA. V was pared by 4 bases and J by 3 bases, with 10 bases between. CDR3 amino acids: CSVGRGDYEQYF. For the CDR3, the DNA is TGCAGCGTTGGGCGCGGGGACTACGAGCAGTACTTC.

The gene calls are TRBV7-9 and TRBJ2-4; 8 bases map to TRBD2. The V segment lost 2 bases and the J segment 1 base; nucleotides outside the gene matches: 1. Germline V gene lookup returns CDR1 SEHNR and CDR2 FQNEAQ (reference sequence). This CDR3 has 15 residues. The CDR3 DNA sequence: TGTGCCAGCAGCTTACGGGGGGGCGCCAAAAACATTCAGTACTTC. Amino acids: CASSLRGGAKNIQYF.

The chain employs TRBV7-2 and TRBJ1-1; D is unresolved. CDR3 length equals 13 residues. The V end was cut by 3 bases, the J end by 7 bases, with 12 bases between. Germline V gives CDR1 SGHTA, CDR2 FQGNSA. The CDR3 nucleotides are TGTGCCAGCAGCTTGGCCCCCCCTAGTGAAGCTTTCTTT. It translates to CASSLAPPSEAFF.

This clonotype appeared a few times. J is TRBJ2-2 and V is TRBV6-2 or TRBV6-3, with D unresolved. The CDR3 covers 14 residues. The V gene lost 5 bases and the J gene lost 1 base, with 8 bases spanning the gap. CDR1 MNHEY and CDR2 SVGEGT come from the germline V gene. Here the CDR3 reads CASSTLLNTGELFF. The CDR3 nucleotides read TGTGCCAGCAGTACTTTATTGAACACCGGGGAGCTGTTTTTT.

The genes are TRBV29-1 and TRBJ1-1, with 10 bases fitting TRBD1. CDR1 and CDR2 (germline): SQVTM, ANQGSEA. Trimming at V came to 7 bases and at J to 1 base, leaving 3 bases not matched to a gene. CDR3 size: 13 residues. CDR3 residues: CSARTGGNTEAFF. The CDR3, as DNA: TGCAGCGCACGGACAGGGGGGAACACTGAAGCTTTCTTT.

This clonotype was found many times. The chain carries TRBV5-4 and TRBJ2-7, with TRBD1 as a possible D gene (5 bases). V lost 4 bases, J lost 3 bases, and 14 bases lay in between. This CDR3 is 14 amino acids long. The germline V gene encodes CDR1 SGHNT and CDR2 YYREEE (reference sequence). The CDR3 protein is CASSIQAGFYEQYF. DNA of the CDR3: TGTGCCAGCAGCATCCAGGCAGGGTTCTACGAGCAGTACTTC.